These 14 T cell receptor beta chains share one sample of origin, sequenced in a study of monozygotic twins with inflammatory bowel disease. TCRdb processed the 5' RACE reads again and assigns one entry to each CDR3 protein, with no DNA. The sample has roughly 100,000 distinct CDR3 sequences; the top ten hold under 2.5%. The sample taken for sequencing was blood. Source of these receptors: a human donor with ulcerative colitis or Crohn's disease, or a healthy co-twin of an affected twin (not recorded which).

The V call is TRBV18, the J call TRBJ2-7. The CDR3 has 15 amino acids. CDR1 KGHSH and CDR2 LQKENI come from the germline V gene. This CDR3 is CASSPNKGPPAEQYF.

The V call is TRBV3-1, the J call TRBJ1-3; TCRdb's D call of TRBD1 is untestable without DNA. Germline CDR1 and CDR2: LGHDT and YNNKEL (reference sequence). This CDR3 region has 12 residues. This CDR3 reads CASRDSLNTIYF.

The gene calls are TRBV5-6 and TRBJ1-2. CDR1 is SGHDT, CDR2 YYEEEE, per germline. This CDR3 has 15 amino acids. This CDR3 is CASSTLGALGYGYTF.

The chain links TRBV20-1 to TRBJ1-1; TCRdb's assignment of TRBD1 cannot be checked, as there is no DNA. The CDR3 contains 12 residues. Germline CDR1 reads DFQATT; CDR2 reads SNEGSKA (reference sequence). The CDR3 is CSGEGGGTEAFF.

The rearrangement uses TRBV20-1 and TRBJ2-1; TCRdb's assignment of TRBD2 cannot be checked, as there is no DNA. This CDR3 has 15 amino acids. The germline V gene has CDR1 DFQATT and CDR2 SNEGSKA (reference sequence). The CDR3 spells CSAREGAGENNEQFF.

The V gene is TRBV11-2, the J gene TRBJ2-1; TCRdb proposes TRBD2, but this gene call is untestable without DNA. In germline, CDR1 is SGHAT, CDR2 FQNNGV. The CDR3 is 21 amino acids. This CDR3 is CASSTMTNRASGRVVYNEQFF.

The V and J genes are TRBV7-3 and TRBJ1-1. This CDR3 comprises 15 residues. The V gene's germline CDR1 is SGHTA and CDR2 FQGTGA. The CDR3 here is CASSLTADMNTEAFF.

J is TRBJ2-7 and V is TRBV29-1; TCRdb selects TRBD2, and the lack of DNA leaves this call unchecked. This CDR3 contains 11 residues. From germline, CDR1 is SQVTM and CDR2 ANQGSEA. The CDR3 here is CSAWVGGEQYF.

The V gene is TRBV6-6, the J gene TRBJ2-5. This CDR3 comprises 14 residues. CDR1 and CDR2 (germline): MNHNY, SVGAGI (reference sequence). The CDR3 is CASSLVRKQETQYF.

CDR3 protein: CSARDPQAGDEQYF. The gene calls are TRBV20-1 and TRBJ2-7; TCRdb picks TRBD1, but there is no DNA to check that call. The CDR3 extends over 14 amino acids. CDR1 is DFQATT and CDR2 is SNEGSKA in the germline V gene (reference sequence).

This rearrangement joins TRBV20-1 to TRBJ2-7. The germline V gene encodes CDR1 DFQATT and CDR2 SNEGSKA (reference sequence). This CDR3 contains 14 residues. CDR3 loop: CSAREAYLSYEQYF.

V is TRBV7-2 and J is TRBJ2-2; TCRdb's D call, TRBD1, is unchecked because there is no DNA. In germline, CDR1 is SGHTA, CDR2 FQGNSA. The CDR3 totals 16 residues. Here the CDR3 reads CASRLNGGRNTGELFF.

This sequence joins TRBV18 and TRBJ1-1. The CDR3 has 16 amino acids. CDR1 and CDR2 (germline): KGHSH, LQKENI. CDR3 sequence reads: CASSPPSQVMNTEAFF.

The rearrangement joins TRBV20-1 to TRBJ2-5; TCRdb's D call of TRBD2 is untestable without DNA. CDR1 is DFQATT, CDR2 SNEGSKA, per germline (reference sequence). CDR3 length equals 19 residues. The CDR3: CSASQFGQILYSGKETQYF.